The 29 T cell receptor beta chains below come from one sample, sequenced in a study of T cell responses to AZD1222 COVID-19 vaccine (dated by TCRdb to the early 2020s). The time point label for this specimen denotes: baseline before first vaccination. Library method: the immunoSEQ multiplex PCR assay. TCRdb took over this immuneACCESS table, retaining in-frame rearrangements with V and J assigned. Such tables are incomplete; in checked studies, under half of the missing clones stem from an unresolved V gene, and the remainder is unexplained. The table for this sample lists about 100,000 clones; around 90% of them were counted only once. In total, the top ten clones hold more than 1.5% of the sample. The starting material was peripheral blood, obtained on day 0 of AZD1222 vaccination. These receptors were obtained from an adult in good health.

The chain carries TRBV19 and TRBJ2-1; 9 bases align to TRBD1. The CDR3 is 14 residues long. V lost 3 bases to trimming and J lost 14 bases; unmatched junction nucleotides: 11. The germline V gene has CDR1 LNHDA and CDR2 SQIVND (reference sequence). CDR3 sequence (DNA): TGTGCCAGTAGTATCTATATCTTACAGGGGGCTAAGTTCTTC. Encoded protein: CASSIYILQGAKFF.

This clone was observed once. The CDR3 nucleotides are TGTGCCACCAGCAGAGACCCCTCTGGGGCCAACGTCCTGACTTTC. It translates to CATSRDPSGANVLTF. The chain links TRBV15 to TRBJ2-6; D gene uncertain. CDR3 length: 15 residues. Germline CDR1 and CDR2: LNHNV and YYDKDF (reference sequence). Trimming took off 0 bases at V and 0 bases at J, with 3 bases between the two ends.

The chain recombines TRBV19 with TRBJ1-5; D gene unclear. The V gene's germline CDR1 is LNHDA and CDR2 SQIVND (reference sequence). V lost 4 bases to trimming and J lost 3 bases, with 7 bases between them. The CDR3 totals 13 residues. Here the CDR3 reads CASSTQINQPQHF. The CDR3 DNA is TGTGCCAGTAGTACTCAGATCAATCAGCCCCAGCATTTT.

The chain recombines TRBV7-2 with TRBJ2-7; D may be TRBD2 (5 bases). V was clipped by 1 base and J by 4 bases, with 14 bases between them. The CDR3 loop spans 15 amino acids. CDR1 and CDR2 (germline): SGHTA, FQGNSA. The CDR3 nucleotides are TGTGCCAGCAGCTTAGGAGGGTGGTCGGGGTACGAGCAGTACTTC. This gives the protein CASSLGGWSGYEQYF.

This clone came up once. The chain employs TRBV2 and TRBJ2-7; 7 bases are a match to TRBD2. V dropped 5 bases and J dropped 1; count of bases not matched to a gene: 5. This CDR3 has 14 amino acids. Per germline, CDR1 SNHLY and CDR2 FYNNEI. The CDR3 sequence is CASSPWDYSYEQYF. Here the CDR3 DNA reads TGTGCCAGCAGTCCCTGGGACTATTCCTACGAGCAGTACTTC.

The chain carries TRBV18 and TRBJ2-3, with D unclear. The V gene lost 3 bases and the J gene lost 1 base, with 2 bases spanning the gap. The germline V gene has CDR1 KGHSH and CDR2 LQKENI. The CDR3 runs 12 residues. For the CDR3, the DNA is TGTGCCAGCTCACCCGGCACAGATACGCAGTATTTT. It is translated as CASSPGTDTQYF. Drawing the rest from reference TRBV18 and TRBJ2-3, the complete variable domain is NAGVMQNPRHLVRRRGQEARLRCSPMKGHSHVYWYRQLPEEGLKFMVYLQKENIIDESGMPKERFSAEFPKEGPSILRIQQVVRGDSAAYFCASSPGTDTQYFGPGTRLTVL.

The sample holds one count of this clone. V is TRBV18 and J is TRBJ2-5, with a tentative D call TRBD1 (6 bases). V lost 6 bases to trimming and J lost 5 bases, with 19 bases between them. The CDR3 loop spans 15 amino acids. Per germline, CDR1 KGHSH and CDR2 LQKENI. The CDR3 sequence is CASSRGDIVGETQYF. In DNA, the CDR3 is TGTGCCAGCTCGCGAGGGGACATTGTAGGGGAGACCCAGTACTTC.

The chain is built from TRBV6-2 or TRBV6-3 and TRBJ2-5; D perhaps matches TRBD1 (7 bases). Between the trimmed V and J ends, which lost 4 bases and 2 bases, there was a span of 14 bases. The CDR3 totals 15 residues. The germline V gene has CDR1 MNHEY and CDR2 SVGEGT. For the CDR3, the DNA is TGTGCCAGCAGTTCGGCGGGGACAGCTCAAGAGACCCAGTACTTC. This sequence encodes CASSSAGTAQETQYF.

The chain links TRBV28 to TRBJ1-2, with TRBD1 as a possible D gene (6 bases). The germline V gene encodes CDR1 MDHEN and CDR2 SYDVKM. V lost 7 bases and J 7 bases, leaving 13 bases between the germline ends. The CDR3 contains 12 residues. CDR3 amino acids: CASTSTGIGYTF. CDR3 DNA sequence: TGTGCCAGCACTTCGACAGGAATTGGCTACACCTTC.

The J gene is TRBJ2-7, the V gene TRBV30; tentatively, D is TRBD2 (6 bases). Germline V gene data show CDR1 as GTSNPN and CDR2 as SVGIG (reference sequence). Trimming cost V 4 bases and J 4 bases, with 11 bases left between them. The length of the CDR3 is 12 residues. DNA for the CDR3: TGTGCCTGGATCCGCGGGACTTACGAGCAGTACTTC. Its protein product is CAWIRGTYEQYF.

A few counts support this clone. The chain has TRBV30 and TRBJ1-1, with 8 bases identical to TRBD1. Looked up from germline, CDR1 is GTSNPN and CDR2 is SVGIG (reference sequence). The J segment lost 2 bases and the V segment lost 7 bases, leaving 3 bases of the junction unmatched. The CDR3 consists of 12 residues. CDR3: CASTGDNTEAFF. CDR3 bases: TGTGCCTCGACAGGGGACAACACTGAAGCTTTCTTT.

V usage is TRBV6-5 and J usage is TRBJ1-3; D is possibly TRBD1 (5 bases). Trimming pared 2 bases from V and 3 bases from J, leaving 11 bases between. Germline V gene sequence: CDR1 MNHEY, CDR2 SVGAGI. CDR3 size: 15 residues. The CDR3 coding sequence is TGTGCCAGCAGTTACCGGCAGGGAGGTGGAAACACCATATATTTT. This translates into CASSYRQGGGNTIYF.

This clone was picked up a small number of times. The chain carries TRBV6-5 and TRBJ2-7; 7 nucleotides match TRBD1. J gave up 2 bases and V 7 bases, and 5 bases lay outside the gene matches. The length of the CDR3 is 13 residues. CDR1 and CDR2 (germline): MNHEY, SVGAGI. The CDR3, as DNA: TGTGCCAGCACCCGGGACAGAGCCTACGAGCAGTACTTC. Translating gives CASTRDRAYEQYF.

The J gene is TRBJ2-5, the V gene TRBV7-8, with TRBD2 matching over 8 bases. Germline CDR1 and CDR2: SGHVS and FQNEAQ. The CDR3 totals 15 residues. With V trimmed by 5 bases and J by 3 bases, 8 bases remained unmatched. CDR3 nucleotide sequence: TGTGCCAGCAGCCCTCTCCGGGGGGGGGAAGAGACCCAGTACTTC. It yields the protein CASSPLRGGEETQYF.

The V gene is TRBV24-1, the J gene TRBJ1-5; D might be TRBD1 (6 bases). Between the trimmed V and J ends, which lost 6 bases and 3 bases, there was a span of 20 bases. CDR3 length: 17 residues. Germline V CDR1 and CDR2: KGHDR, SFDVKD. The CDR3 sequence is CATSLRGAGVANQPQHF. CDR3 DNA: TGTGCCACCAGTTTAAGGGGGGCGGGGGTGGCCAATCAGCCCCAGCATTTT.

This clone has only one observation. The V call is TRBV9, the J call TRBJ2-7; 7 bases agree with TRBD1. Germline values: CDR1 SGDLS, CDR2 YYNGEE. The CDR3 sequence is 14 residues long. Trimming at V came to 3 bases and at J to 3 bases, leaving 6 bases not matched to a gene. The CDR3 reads CASSADRVSYEQYF. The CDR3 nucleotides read TGTGCCAGCAGCGCCGACAGGGTAAGCTACGAGCAGTACTTC.

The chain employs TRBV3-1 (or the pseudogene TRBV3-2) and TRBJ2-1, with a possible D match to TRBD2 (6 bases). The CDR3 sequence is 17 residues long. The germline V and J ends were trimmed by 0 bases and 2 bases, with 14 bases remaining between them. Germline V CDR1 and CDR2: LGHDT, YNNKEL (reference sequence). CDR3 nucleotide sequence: TGTGCCAGCAGCCAAGATAGGTGGCGGGATACCTACAATGAGCAGTTCTTC. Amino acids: CASSQDRWRDTYNEQFF.

CDR3: CASSPQGRRYEQYF. The CDR3 coding sequence is TGTGCCAGCTCACCTCAGGGCCGACGGTACGAGCAGTACTTC. The V and J genes are TRBV18 and TRBJ2-7; D might be TRBD1 (5 bases). The CDR3 covers 14 residues. CDR1 KGHSH and CDR2 LQKENI come from the germline V gene. The V gene lost 3 bases and the J gene lost 4 bases, with 13 bases spanning the gap.

The chain's CDR3 is CASSFYAVSPLHF. DNA of the CDR3: TGTGCCAGCAGTTTCTATGCGGTTTCACCCCTCCACTTT. The chain joins TRBV27 to TRBJ1-6; D unclear. Looked up from germline, CDR1 is MNHEY and CDR2 is SMNVEV (reference sequence). V lost 3 bases to trimming and J lost 9 bases, with 9 bases between them. The CDR3 extends over 13 amino acids.

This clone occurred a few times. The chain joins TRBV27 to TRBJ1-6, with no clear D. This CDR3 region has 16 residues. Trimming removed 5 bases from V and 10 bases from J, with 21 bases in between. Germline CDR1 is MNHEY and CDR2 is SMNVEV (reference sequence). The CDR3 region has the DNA TGTGCCAGCAGTCCAAAATGGGGTTTGGTAGGGTCACCCCTCCACTTT. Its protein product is CASSPKWGLVGSPLHF.

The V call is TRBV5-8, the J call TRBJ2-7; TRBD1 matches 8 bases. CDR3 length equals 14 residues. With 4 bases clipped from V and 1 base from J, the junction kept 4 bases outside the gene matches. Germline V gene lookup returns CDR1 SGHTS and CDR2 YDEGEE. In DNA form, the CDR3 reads TGTGCCAGCAGCGGAAGGACAGGGTCCTACGAGCAGTACTTC. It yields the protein CASSGRTGSYEQYF.

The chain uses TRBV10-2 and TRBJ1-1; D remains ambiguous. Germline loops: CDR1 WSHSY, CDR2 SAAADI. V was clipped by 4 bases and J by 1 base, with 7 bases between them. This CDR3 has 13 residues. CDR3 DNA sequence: TGCGCCAGCAGTGGGAAGTCGAACACTGAAGCTTTCTTT. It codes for CASSGKSNTEAFF.

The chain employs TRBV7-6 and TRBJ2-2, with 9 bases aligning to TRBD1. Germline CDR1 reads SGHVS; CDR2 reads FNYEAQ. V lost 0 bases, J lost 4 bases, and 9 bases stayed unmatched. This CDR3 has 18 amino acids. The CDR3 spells CASSLATGGVIVTGELFF. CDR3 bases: TGTGCCAGCAGCTTAGCCACAGGGGGCGTTATAGTCACCGGGGAGCTGTTTTTT.

The CDR3 DNA follows: TGTGCCAGCAGCCCACAGGGGATAGGTACAGATACGCAGTATTTT. This translates into CASSPQGIGTDTQYF. This rearrangement joins TRBV28 to TRBJ2-3, with 7 nucleotides matching TRBD1. CDR1 MDHEN and CDR2 SYDVKM come from the germline V gene. After removal of 6 bases from V and 3 bases from J, the junction contained 9 bases not matched to a gene. This CDR3 spans 15 amino acids.

The CDR3 sequence is CASSPLLDRRSYEQYF. CDR3 nucleotides: TGTGCCAGCAGCCCCCTGTTGGACAGGCGCTCCTACGAGCAGTACTTC. The chain recombines TRBV28 with TRBJ2-7, with 7 bases fitting TRBD1. CDR1 and CDR2 from the germline V gene are MDHEN and SYDVKM. The J segment lost 0 bases and the V segment lost 6 bases, leaving 11 bases of the junction unmatched. CDR3 length: 16 amino acids.

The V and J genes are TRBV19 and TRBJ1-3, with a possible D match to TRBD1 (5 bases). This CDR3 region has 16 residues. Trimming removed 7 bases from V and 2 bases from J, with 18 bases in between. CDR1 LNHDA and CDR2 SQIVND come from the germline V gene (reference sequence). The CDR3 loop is CASKYLDAGPGNTIYF. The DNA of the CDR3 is TGTGCCAGTAAATATCTGGACGCGGGGCCTGGAAACACCATATATTTT.

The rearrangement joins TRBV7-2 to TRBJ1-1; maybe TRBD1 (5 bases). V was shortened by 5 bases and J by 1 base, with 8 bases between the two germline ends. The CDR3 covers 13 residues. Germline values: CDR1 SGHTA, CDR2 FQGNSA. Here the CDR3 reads CASSTQGNTEAFF. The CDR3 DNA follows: TGTGCCAGCAGCACCCAGGGGAACACTGAAGCTTTCTTT.

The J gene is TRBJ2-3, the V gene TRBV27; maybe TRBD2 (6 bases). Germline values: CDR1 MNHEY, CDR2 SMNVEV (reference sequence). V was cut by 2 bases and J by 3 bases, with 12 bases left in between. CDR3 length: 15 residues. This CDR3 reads CASSLMGGGTDTQYF. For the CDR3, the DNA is TGTGCCAGCAGTTTAATGGGAGGAGGAACAGATACGCAGTATTTT.

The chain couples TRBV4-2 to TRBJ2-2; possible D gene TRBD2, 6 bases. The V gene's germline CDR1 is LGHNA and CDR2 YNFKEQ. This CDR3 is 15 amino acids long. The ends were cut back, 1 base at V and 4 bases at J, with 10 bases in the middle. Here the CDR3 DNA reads TGTGCCAGCAGCCAAGGGGCTAGCGTCACCGGGGAGCTGTTTTTT. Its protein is CASSQGASVTGELFF.